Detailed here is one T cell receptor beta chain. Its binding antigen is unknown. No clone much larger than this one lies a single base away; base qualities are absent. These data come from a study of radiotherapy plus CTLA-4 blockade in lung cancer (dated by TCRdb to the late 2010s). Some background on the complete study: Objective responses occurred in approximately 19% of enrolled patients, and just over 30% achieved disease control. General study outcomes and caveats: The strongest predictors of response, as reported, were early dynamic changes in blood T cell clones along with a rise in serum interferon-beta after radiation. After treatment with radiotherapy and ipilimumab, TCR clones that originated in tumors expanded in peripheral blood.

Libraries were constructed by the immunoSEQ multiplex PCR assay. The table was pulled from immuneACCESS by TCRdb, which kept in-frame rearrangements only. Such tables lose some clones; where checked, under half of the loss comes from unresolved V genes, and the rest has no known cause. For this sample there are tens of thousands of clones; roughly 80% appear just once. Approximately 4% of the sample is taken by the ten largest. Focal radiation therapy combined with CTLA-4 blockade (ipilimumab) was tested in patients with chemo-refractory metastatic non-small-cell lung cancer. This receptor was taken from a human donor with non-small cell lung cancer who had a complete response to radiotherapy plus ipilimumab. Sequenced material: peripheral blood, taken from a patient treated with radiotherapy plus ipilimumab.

The CDR3 protein sequence reads: CASKWTSAVGEQFF. The DNA is TGTGCCAGCAAGTGGACTAGCGCGGTCGGTGAGCAGTTCTTC. The sequence is built from TRBV5-4 and TRBJ2-1; the central 9 bases match TRBD2. The CDR3 contains 14 residues, cysteine and phenylalanine counted. The CDR3 DNA has 42 bases and is translated from base 1. Looking up the germline V gene (reference sequence) yields CDR1 SGHNT and CDR2 YYREEE. Germline trimming amounts to 6 bases on V and 9 bases on J, with 10 as the count of junction bases outside the gene matches.